What follows are 23 T cell receptor beta chains derived from one specimen sequenced in a study of shared clonotypes between healthy human individuals. Sequencing used immunoSEQ multiplex PCR; TCRdb keeps in-frame clones, though not all of them. Of over a million clones listed, around 78% are singletons. Input material: memory CD4+ T cells from PBMCs. Documented subset: CD45RA-negative fraction. These receptors were collected from a man aged 18 to 29 in good health. Some clones in this sample may be carry-over from other donors' samples.

The rearrangement uses TRBV5-1 and TRBJ2-1; the D gene is possibly TRBD2 (6 bases). The CDR3 is made up of 15 amino acids. V shed 1 base and J shed 3 bases, with 11 bases lying between them. The germline V gene encodes CDR1 SGHRS and CDR2 YFSETQ. CDR3 protein: CASSLPGTYYNEQFF. The CDR3, as DNA: TGCGCCAGCAGCTTGCCCGGGACTTACTACAATGAGCAGTTCTTC.

The V and J genes are TRBV5-1 and TRBJ2-3; D call uncertain. This CDR3 has 13 amino acids. V lost 4 bases, J lost 4 bases, and 10 bases lay in between. Germline V gene lookup returns CDR1 SGHRS and CDR2 YFSETQ. DNA for the CDR3: TGCGCCAGCAGCCCCTTCCTCGCAGATACGCAGTATTTT. Its translation: CASSPFLADTQYF.

The chain employs TRBV14 and TRBJ2-7; 8 bases map to TRBD2. The CDR3 runs to 17 residues. The germline CDR1 and CDR2 sequences are SGHDN and FVKESK. Trimming took 1 base from V and 5 from J; bases not matched to a gene: 13. In DNA form, the CDR3 reads TGTGCCAGCAGCCAAGGCTATAGGGGGACTAGGGACCACGAGCAGTACTTC. The encoded protein is CASSQGYRGTRDHEQYF.

The chain links TRBV19 to TRBJ2-3; the match to TRBD2 covers 12 bases. The CDR3 covers 16 residues. With 5 bases clipped from V and 4 bases from J, the junction kept 7 bases outside the gene matches. Germline loops: CDR1 LNHDA, CDR2 SQIVND (reference sequence). The CDR3 sequence is CASSPLLAGGADTQYF. DNA of the CDR3: TGTGCCAGTAGTCCCCTCCTAGCGGGAGGGGCAGATACGCAGTATTTT.

The V gene is TRBV2, the J gene TRBJ1-3; D is unclear. Between the trimmed V and J ends, which lost 2 bases and 1 base, there was a span of 9 bases. The CDR3 consists of 15 residues. Germline lookup yields CDR1 SNHLY and CDR2 FYNNEI. This CDR3 is CASSETTVSGNTIYF. In nucleotides, the CDR3 is TGTGCCAGCAGTGAAACAACAGTTTCTGGAAACACCATATATTTT.

V is TRBV28 and J is TRBJ2-7; no clear D gene. Germline V gene sequence: CDR1 MDHEN, CDR2 SYDVKM. V was trimmed by 2 bases and J by 0 bases, leaving 11 bases between them. CDR3 length: 15 amino acids. This CDR3 is CASSLTYGLSYEQYF. The CDR3, as DNA: TGTGCCAGCAGTTTAACGTACGGCCTCTCCTACGAGCAGTACTTC.

This clone was seen a handful of times. V gene TRBV18 combines with J gene TRBJ1-1; the match to TRBD1 covers 9 bases. This CDR3 contains 17 residues. J was trimmed by 2 bases and V by 6 bases; bases with no gene match: 13. Germline assignment: CDR1 KGHSH and CDR2 LQKENI. CDR3: CASSSAGTGITNTEAFF. DNA for the CDR3: TGTGCCAGCTCGTCCGCCGGGACAGGGATTACAAACACTGAAGCTTTCTTT.

The V call is TRBV29-1, the J call TRBJ2-7; TRBD2 is a possible D gene (6 bases). Per germline, CDR1 SQVTM and CDR2 ANQGSEA. V was cut by 7 bases and J by 8 bases, with 12 bases left in between. This CDR3 spans 10 amino acids. CDR3 sequence: CSAGSGQQYF. CDR3 nucleotide sequence: TGCAGCGCCGGGAGCGGCCAGCAGTACTTC.

The chain recombines TRBV19 with TRBJ2-7, with 7 bases that match TRBD2. Germline V gives CDR1 LNHDA, CDR2 SQIVND (reference sequence). This CDR3 is built from 17 residues. V dropped 3 bases and J dropped 2; count of bases not matched to a gene: 13. CDR3 sequence: CASSISFGGTVTYEQYF. The DNA of the CDR3 is TGTGCCAGTAGTATTTCCTTCGGGGGGACGGTTACCTACGAGCAGTACTTC. Looking up the rest from reference TRBV19 and TRBJ2-7 gives the full variable domain: DGGITQSPKYLFRKEGQNVTLSCEQNLNHDAMYWYRQDPGQGLRLIYYSQIVNDFQKGDIAEGYSVSREKKESFPLTVTSAQKNPTAFYLCASSISFGGTVTYEQYFGPGTRLTVT.

This chain links TRBV28 with TRBJ1-2, with TRBD1 matching 11 bases. Germline values: CDR1 MDHEN, CDR2 SYDVKM. The junction had 3 bases not matched to a gene; V was cut back by 4 bases and J by 8 bases. The length of the CDR3 is 13 residues. The CDR3 loop reads CASSSGQGEGYTF. The CDR3 nucleotides read TGTGCCAGCAGTTCGGGACAGGGGGAGGGCTACACCTTC.

Remarks on this clone: Other DNA sequences from this sample encode an identical CDR3 as well. V is TRBV30 and J is TRBJ1-5; D ambiguous. The V gene's germline CDR1 is GTSNPN and CDR2 SVGIG (reference sequence). CDR3 length equals 13 residues. Trimming removed 1 base at V and 1 base at J, with 5 bases between. CDR3 residues: CAWSDSSNQPQHF. CDR3 DNA sequence: TGTGCCTGGAGTGACAGCAGCAATCAGCCCCAGCATTTT.

The chain combines TRBV9 with TRBJ2-1; D gene ambiguous. V lost 4 bases and J 1 base, leaving 12 bases between the germline ends. This CDR3 spans 15 amino acids. Germline V gene lookup returns CDR1 SGDLS and CDR2 YYNGEE. Written as DNA, the CDR3 is TGTGCCAGCAGCCCAGATCTGGGATCCTACAATGAGCAGTTCTTC. Amino acids: CASSPDLGSYNEQFF.

The rearrangement joins TRBV19 to TRBJ1-1, with D unclear. CDR1 LNHDA and CDR2 SQIVND come from the germline V gene (reference sequence). The CDR3 sequence is 14 residues long. The V and J ends lost 4 bases and 1 base respectively, with 10 bases between them. CDR3 sequence (DNA): TGTGCCAGTAGTACCCAGACTGAGAACACTGAAGCTTTCTTT. This sequence encodes CASSTQTENTEAFF.

The V and J genes are TRBV5-1 and TRBJ2-3, with 9 bases that match TRBD2. The CDR3 spans 14 residues. Trimming at V came to 4 bases and at J to 4 bases, leaving 4 bases not matched to a gene. In germline, CDR1 is SGHRS, CDR2 YFSETQ. CDR3 residues: CASSKGLAADTQYF. For the CDR3, the DNA is TGCGCCAGCAGCAAGGGACTAGCAGCAGATACGCAGTATTTT.

The chain uses TRBV5-4 and TRBJ1-1; TRBD1 aligns across 9 bases. With V trimmed by 0 bases and J by 8 bases, 11 bases remained unmatched. The CDR3 is made up of 16 amino acids. The germline V gene has CDR1 SGHNT and CDR2 YYREEE (reference sequence). The CDR3 reads CASSLGDQGQGKEAFF. Here the CDR3 DNA reads TGTGCCAGCAGCTTGGGCGATCAAGGACAGGGGAAGGAAGCTTTCTTT.

V and J are TRBV20-1 and TRBJ1-2; D is possibly TRBD1 (5 bases). The CDR3 contains 11 residues. Germline assignment: CDR1 DFQATT and CDR2 SNEGSKA (reference sequence). V shed 2 bases and J shed 8 bases, with 9 bases lying between them. CDR3 sequence: CSARRGQGYTF. CDR3 sequence (DNA): TGCAGTGCTAGAAGGGGCCAAGGCTACACCTTC.

This clone was seen only once. The same CDR3 is also encoded by other DNA sequences in this sample. The chain uses TRBV2 and TRBJ1-5; tentatively, D is TRBD1 (5 bases). Germline V gene data show CDR1 as SNHLY and CDR2 as FYNNEI. The CDR3 consists of 14 residues. V was pared by 2 bases and J by 7 bases, with 12 bases between. The CDR3 sequence is CASSEQGLGQPQHF. Written as DNA, the CDR3 is TGTGCCAGCAGTGAACAGGGATTAGGACAGCCCCAGCATTTT.

The chain combines TRBV6-5 with TRBJ1-1; 9 bases align to TRBD1. The ends lost 6 bases at V and 3 bases at J; junction bases unmatched: 8. In germline, CDR1 is MNHEY, CDR2 SVGAGI. This CDR3 comprises 15 residues. In nucleotides, the CDR3 is TGTGCCAGCAGACCACAGGGGGCGAGGGACACTGAAGCTTTCTTT. Translated: CASRPQGARDTEAFF.

The gene calls are TRBV7-2 and TRBJ1-3; unclear D gene. The germline gives CDR1 SGHTA, CDR2 FQGNSA. Trimming took 2 bases from V and 0 from J, leaving 8 bases between them. The CDR3 is 15 amino acids. The CDR3 DNA reads as TGTGCCAGCAGCTTATCCAGCCTCTCTGGAAACACCATATATTTT. This translates into CASSLSSLSGNTIYF.

This rearrangement joins TRBV28 to TRBJ1-1; D uncertain. Germline-derived CDR1 and CDR2 are MDHEN and SYDVKM. Between the trimmed V and J ends, which lost 3 bases and 7 bases, there was a span of 18 bases. The CDR3 is made up of 15 amino acids. The CDR3 is CASSLIEQSKFEAFF. The CDR3 bases are TGTGCCAGCAGTTTGATTGAACAGAGCAAGTTTGAAGCTTTCTTT.

The rearrangement uses TRBV6-1 and TRBJ1-6; no clear D gene. Trimming removed 5 bases from V and 5 bases from J, with 10 bases in between. The CDR3 is 14 residues long. Germline values: CDR1 MNHNS, CDR2 SASEGT. The CDR3 DNA follows: TGTGCCAGCAGTCGCCTCACCGATAATTCACCCCTCCACTTT. Its protein product is CASSRLTDNSPLHF.

This clone came up once. The rearrangement uses TRBV7-9 and TRBJ2-2; 11 positions match TRBD2. Germline V gene sequence: CDR1 SEHNR, CDR2 FQNEAQ (reference sequence). The J segment lost 6 bases and the V segment lost 5 bases, leaving 2 bases of the junction unmatched. CDR3 length: 14 amino acids. The CDR3 spells CASSPGLAAGELFF. In DNA, the CDR3 is TGTGCCAGCAGCCCGGGACTAGCGGCCGGGGAGCTGTTTTTT.

CDR3: CSVDGQYDGYTF. Written as DNA, the CDR3 is TGCAGCGTTGATGGACAGTACGACGGCTACACCTTC. The V and J genes are TRBV29-1 and TRBJ1-2; D might be TRBD1 (6 bases). Trimming took 3 bases from V and 8 from J, leaving 13 bases between them. Germline lookup yields CDR1 SQVTM and CDR2 ANQGSEA. This CDR3 spans 12 amino acids.